Shown below are 11 T cell receptor beta chains from a single sample sequenced in a study of Tregs in tolerant kidney transplant recipients. TCRdb keeps only in-frame clones here, not all; method: immunoSEQ multiplex PCR. This sample carries some 62,000 clones, 95% to 98% of them seen once, and the ten largest clones take 0.34%. The sample consisted of Tregs from blood, taken before the transplant. The receptors were sampled from a human donor who received a combined kidney and bone marrow transplant.

The chain couples TRBV2 to TRBJ2-4; TRBD2 aligns across 11 bases. The V gene's germline CDR1 is SNHLY and CDR2 FYNNEI. The ends lost 5 bases at V and 6 bases at J; junction bases unmatched: 6. This CDR3 region has 15 residues. The CDR3 DNA is TGTGCCAGCAGTTCGACTAGCGGGATAGGAAACATTCAGTACTTC. Amino acid sequence: CASSSTSGIGNIQYF.

J is TRBJ2-7 and V is TRBV4-1, with TRBD1 identical over 7 bases. The ends lost 3 bases at V and 3 bases at J; junction bases unmatched: 8. Germline CDR1 and CDR2: MGHRA and YSYEKL. The CDR3 is 15 residues long. This CDR3 is CASSHLTGLGYEQYF. DNA for the CDR3: TGCGCCAGCAGCCACCTGACAGGGTTGGGCTACGAGCAGTACTTC.

The chain employs TRBV29-1 and TRBJ2-3; D call uncertain. Trimming cost V 5 bases and J 3 bases, with 15 bases left between them. Germline V gene lookup returns CDR1 SQVTM and CDR2 ANQGSEA. The CDR3 runs to 14 residues. CDR3 nucleotide sequence: TGCAGCGTTACGATTGGCCCAGGTACAGATACGCAGTATTTT. As protein: CSVTIGPGTDTQYF.

The chain joins TRBV6-4 to TRBJ2-5, with TRBD2 matching 7 bases. V shed 7 bases and J 4 bases; nucleotides not matched to a gene: 3. CDR3 length: 12 residues. Germline assignment: CDR1 MRHNA and CDR2 SNTAGT. The CDR3 coding sequence is TGTGCCAGCACACCTAGCGGAGAGACCCAGTACTTC. It translates to CASTPSGETQYF.

The gene calls are TRBV11-3 and TRBJ1-1, with D perhaps TRBD1 (6 bases). Looked up from germline, CDR1 is SGHNT and CDR2 is YENEEA. This CDR3 region has 15 residues. The ends were cut back, 1 base at V and 3 bases at J, with 12 bases in the middle. Written as DNA, the CDR3 is TGTGCCAGCAGCTTAGTGGGGGCATTGGACACTGAAGCTTTCTTT. This translates into CASSLVGALDTEAFF. The whole variable domain, filled in from reference TRBV11-3 and TRBJ1-1, reads EAGVVQSPRYKIIEKKQPVAFWCNPISGHNTLYWYLQNLGQGPELLIRYENEEAVDDSQLPKDRFSAERLKGVDSTLKIQPAELGDSAVYLCASSLVGALDTEAFFGQGTRLTVV.

The CDR3 region is CASSERQGSTEAFF. CDR3 nucleotide sequence: TGTGCCAGCAGTGAAAGACAGGGTAGCACTGAAGCTTTCTTT. The gene calls are TRBV25-1 and TRBJ1-1; 7 bases align to TRBD1. V was clipped by 2 bases and J by 4 bases; unmatched bases: 4. This CDR3 is built from 14 residues. Germline lookup yields CDR1 MGHDK and CDR2 SYGVNS.

This chain connects TRBV15 to TRBJ2-1; TRBD2 agrees at 10 bases. The germline CDR1 and CDR2 sequences are LNHNV and YYDKDF (reference sequence). V shed 10 bases and J 4 bases; nucleotides not matched to a gene: 10. The CDR3 consists of 15 residues. DNA for the CDR3: TGTGCCAGTGCTCCTAGACTAGCGGGTTACAATGAGCAGTTCTTC. This codes for CASAPRLAGYNEQFF.

The CDR3 protein is CASSTIDRGVTEAFF. CDR3 sequence (DNA): TGTGCCAGTAGTACCATCGACAGGGGGGTGACTGAAGCTTTCTTT. The chain employs TRBV19 and TRBJ1-1; 9 bases are shared with TRBD1. The CDR3 covers 15 residues. Germline V CDR1 and CDR2: LNHDA, SQIVND (reference sequence). Trimming at V came to 4 bases and at J to 5 bases, leaving 8 bases not matched to a gene.

V gene TRBV2 combines with J gene TRBJ2-4, with 8 nucleotides matching TRBD2. The germline gives CDR1 SNHLY, CDR2 FYNNEI. This CDR3 has 20 residues. The V and J ends lost 4 bases and 0 bases, in that order; junction bases with no gene match: 17. CDR3 in DNA: TGTGCCAGCAGTGGGCTGAAGGGACTAGGCTATCTCTTAGCCAAAAACATTCAGTACTTC. Amino acid sequence: CASSGLKGLGYLLAKNIQYF.

The rearrangement links TRBV6-5 to TRBJ1-2, with D tentatively TRBD1 (6 bases). Germline assignment: CDR1 MNHEY and CDR2 SVGAGI. Trimming pared 6 bases from V and 6 bases from J, leaving 17 bases between. This CDR3 region has 14 residues. CDR3 nucleotides: TGTGCCAGCAGATCTTCCTCAGGGGTCCATGGCTACACCTTC. The encoded protein is CASRSSSGVHGYTF.

The J gene is TRBJ1-1, the V gene TRBV27, with D possibly matching TRBD1 (6 bases). The germline V gene has CDR1 MNHEY and CDR2 SMNVEV (reference sequence). The CDR3 is 14 amino acids. The V end lost 2 bases, the J end lost 5 bases, and 12 bases lay between the germline ends. CDR3 bases: TGTGCCAGCAGTTTAAACGAGGGGGGGACTGAAGCTTTCTTT. The encoded protein is CASSLNEGGTEAFF.